The 3 T cell receptor beta chains below come from one sample, sequenced in a study of neurological immune-mediated disorders. Using its own MiXCR run on the 5' RACE reads, TCRdb lists one record per CDR3 protein. The sample consists of around 32,000 distinct CDR3 sequences, around 10% of them appearing once. Input material: PBMCs. Every receptor here comes from a woman aged 60-75 years in good health.

This clonotype came up many times. V usage is TRBV6-2 or TRBV6-3 and J usage is TRBJ2-1; TRBD2 agrees at 8 bases. The junction had 8 bases not matched to a gene; V was cut back by 5 bases and J by 2 bases. Germline values: CDR1 MNHEY, CDR2 SVGEGT. The CDR3 extends over 16 amino acids. The CDR3 region has the DNA TGTGCCAGCAGTCCCTCCACGGGGGGGCCCTACAATGAGCAGTTCTTC. Its translation is CASSPSTGGPYNEQFF.

The table lists this clonotype with many counts. The chain joins TRBV20-1 to TRBJ1-5; 11 bases agree with TRBD1. The CDR3 length is 12 residues. Germline-derived CDR1 and CDR2 are DFQATT and SNEGSKA (reference sequence). Germline trimming cut 6 bases from V and 7 bases from J; bases unmatched to any gene: 2. The CDR3 coding sequence is TGCAGTGCAAGGACAGGGGGCCAGCCCCAGCATTTT. Protein product: CSARTGGQPQHF.

Ten or more counts support this clonotype. The chain joins TRBV9 to TRBJ1-2; the D gene is possibly TRBD1 (6 bases). Germline CDR1 reads SGDLS; CDR2 reads YYNGEE. Between the trimmed V and J ends, which lost 3 bases and 3 bases, there was a span of 15 bases. This CDR3 comprises 15 residues. CDR3 region: CASSALDSLDYGYTF. The CDR3 DNA is TGTGCCAGCAGCGCCCTGGACAGCCTCGACTATGGCTACACCTTC.